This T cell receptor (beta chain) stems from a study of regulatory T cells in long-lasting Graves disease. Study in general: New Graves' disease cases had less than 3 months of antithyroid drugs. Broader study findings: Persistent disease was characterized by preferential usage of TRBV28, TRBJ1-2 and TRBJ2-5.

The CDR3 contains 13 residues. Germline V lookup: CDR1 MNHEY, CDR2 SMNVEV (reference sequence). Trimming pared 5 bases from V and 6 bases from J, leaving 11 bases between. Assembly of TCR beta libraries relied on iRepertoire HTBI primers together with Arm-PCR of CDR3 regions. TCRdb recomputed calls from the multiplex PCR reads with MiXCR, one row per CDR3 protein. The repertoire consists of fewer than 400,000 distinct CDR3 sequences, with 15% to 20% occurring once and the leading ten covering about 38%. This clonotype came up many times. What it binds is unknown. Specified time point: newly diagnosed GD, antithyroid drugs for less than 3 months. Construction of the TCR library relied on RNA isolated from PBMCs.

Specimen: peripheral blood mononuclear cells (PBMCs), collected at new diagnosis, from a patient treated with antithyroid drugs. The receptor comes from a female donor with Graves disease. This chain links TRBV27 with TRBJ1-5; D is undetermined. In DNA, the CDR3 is TGTGCCAGCAGTCGTGTTGGGTTTCAGCCCCAGCATTTT. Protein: CASSRVGFQPQHF.